This TCR beta chain came from a study of CD8 T cells in ankylosing spondylitis. Findings of the study overall: Disease-linked clones, CD8+, were relatively rare in peripheral blood. Some motif variants were previously reported in reactive arthritis synovial fluid and blood. Significantly higher representation of disease-linked clones was reported for matched ankylosing spondylitis synovial fluid. Blood from ankylosing spondylitis patients appeared to carry a characteristic roughly eight-variant TCR beta motif.

This clonotype has a handful of counts. Its specificity is not known. Quantitative 5'-RACE was performed with molecular barcodes, and it yielded the TCR beta libraries. Using its own MiXCR run on the 5' RACE reads, TCRdb lists one record per CDR3 protein. This table holds 750,000 to 850,000 distinct CDR3 sequences, roughly 10% found once. Trimming cost V 3 bases and J 0 bases, with 6 bases left between them. Germline-derived CDR1 and CDR2 are LGHNA and YNFKEQ. There are 14 residues in the CDR3. V gene TRBV4-2 combines with J gene TRBJ1-5; D is unresolved. This sequence originates from a male donor with ankylosing spondylitis. The sequenced sample consisted of blood, either unsorted or a sorted T cell fraction (not recorded which). The CDR3 sequence: CASSHGSSNQPQHF. The CDR3 nucleotides read TGTGCCAGCAGCCATGGATCTAGCAATCAGCCCCAGCATTTT.